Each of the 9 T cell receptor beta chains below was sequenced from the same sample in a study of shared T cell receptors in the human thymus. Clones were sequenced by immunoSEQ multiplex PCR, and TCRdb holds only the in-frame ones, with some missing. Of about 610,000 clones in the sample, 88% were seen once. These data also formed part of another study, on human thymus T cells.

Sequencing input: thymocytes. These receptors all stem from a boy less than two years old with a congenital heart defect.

The CDR3 nucleotides are TGTGCCATCAGTGTAGTAACTAGCGGGGGCACAGATACGCAGTATTTT. Protein: CAISVVTSGGTDTQYF. The V and J genes are TRBV10-3 and TRBJ2-3, with TRBD2 matching 10 bases. CDR3 length equals 16 residues. V was pared by 4 bases and J by 1 base, with 5 bases of the junction left unmatched. Germline V CDR1 and CDR2: ENHRY, SYGVKD.

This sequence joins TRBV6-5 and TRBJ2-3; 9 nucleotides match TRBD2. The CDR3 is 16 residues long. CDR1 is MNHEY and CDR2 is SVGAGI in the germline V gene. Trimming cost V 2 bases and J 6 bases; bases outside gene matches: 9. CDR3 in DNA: TGTGCCAGCAGTTACAGGTTAGCGGGAGTACCGGATACGCAGTATTTT. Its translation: CASSYRLAGVPDTQYF.

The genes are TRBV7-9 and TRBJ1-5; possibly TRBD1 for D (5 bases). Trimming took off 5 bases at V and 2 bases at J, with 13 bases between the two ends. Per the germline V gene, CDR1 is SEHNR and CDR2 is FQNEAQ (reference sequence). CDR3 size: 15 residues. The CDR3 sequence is CASSRGGFGNQPQHF. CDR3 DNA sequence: TGTGCCAGCAGCCGGGGGGGGTTTGGCAATCAGCCCCAGCATTTT.

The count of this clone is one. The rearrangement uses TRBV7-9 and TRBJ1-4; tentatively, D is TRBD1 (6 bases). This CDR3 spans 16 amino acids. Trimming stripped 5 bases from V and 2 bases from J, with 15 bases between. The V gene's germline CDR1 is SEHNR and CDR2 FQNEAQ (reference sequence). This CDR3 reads CASSRDIPNTNEKLFF. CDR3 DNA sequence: TGTGCCAGCAGCAGGGACATTCCTAACACTAATGAAAAACTGTTTTTT.

CDR3: CASKGTAYEQYF. The DNA for the CDR3 is TGTGCCAGTAAAGGGACAGCCTACGAGCAGTACTTC. The chain couples TRBV19 to TRBJ2-7, with TRBD1 matching over 7 bases. The CDR3 runs 12 residues. Germline lookup yields CDR1 LNHDA and CDR2 SQIVND (reference sequence). With 7 bases clipped from V and 2 bases from J, the junction kept 2 bases outside the gene matches.

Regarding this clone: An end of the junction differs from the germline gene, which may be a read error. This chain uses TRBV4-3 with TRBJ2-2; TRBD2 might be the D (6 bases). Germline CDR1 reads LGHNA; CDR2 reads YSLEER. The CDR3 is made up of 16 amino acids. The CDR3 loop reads CASSQESLAKTGELFF. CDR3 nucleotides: TGCGCCAGCAGCCAAGAGAGCCTAGCGAAAACCGGGGAGCTGTTTTTT.

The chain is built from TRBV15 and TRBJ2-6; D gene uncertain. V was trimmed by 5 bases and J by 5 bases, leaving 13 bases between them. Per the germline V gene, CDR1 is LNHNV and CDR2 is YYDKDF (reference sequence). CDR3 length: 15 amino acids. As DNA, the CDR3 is TGTGCCACCAGCCCAACCCTACTCTGGGCCAACGTCCTGACTTTC. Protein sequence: CATSPTLLWANVLTF.

CDR3 in amino acids: CASSPPHRGNSYEQYF. For the CDR3, the DNA is TGTGCCAGCAGTCCCCCCCACAGGGGAAATTCCTACGAGCAGTACTTC. The chain joins TRBV7-6 to TRBJ2-7; TRBD1 matches at 7 bases. Germline loops: CDR1 SGHVS, CDR2 FNYEAQ. The CDR3 consists of 16 residues. The V gene end was trimmed by 6 bases and the J gene end by 1 base; junction bases not matched to a gene: 12. Using reference TRBV7-6 and TRBJ2-7 for the parts outside the CDR3, the full variable domain is GAGVSQSPRYKVTKRGQDVALRCDPISGHVSLYWYRQALGQGPEFLTYFNYEAQQDKSGLPNDRFSAERPEGSISTLTIQRTEQRDSAMYRCASSPPHRGNSYEQYFGPGTRLTVT.

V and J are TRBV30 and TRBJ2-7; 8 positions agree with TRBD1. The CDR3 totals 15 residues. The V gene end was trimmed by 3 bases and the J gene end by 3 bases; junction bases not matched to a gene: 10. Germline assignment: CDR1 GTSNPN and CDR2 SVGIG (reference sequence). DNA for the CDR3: TGTGCCTGGAGGGATTTGACAGGGGCTAGCTACGAGCAGTACTTC. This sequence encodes CAWRDLTGASYEQYF.